Each of the 25 T cell receptor beta chains below was sequenced from the same sample in a study of shared clonotypes between healthy human individuals. The assay was immunoSEQ multiplex PCR, and TCRdb's table has in-frame clones only and misses some. The data show about 590,000 clones, 95% seen once. CD45RO-negative, CCR7-positively selected cells formed the naive CD8 fraction, excluding terminally differentiated effector memory CD45RA+ cells. Sequencing input: naive CD8+ T cells sorted from blood. All receptors come from a woman aged 30 to 39 in good health.

The chain carries TRBV7-9 and TRBJ1-3, with D possibly TRBD1 on 6 matching bases. The CDR3 has 16 amino acids. CDR1 and CDR2 from the germline V gene are SEHNR and FQNEAQ (reference sequence). The V end lost 1 base, the J end lost 0 bases, and 10 bases lay between the germline ends. CDR3: CASSLGGHSSGNTIYF. The CDR3 DNA reads TGTGCCAGCAGCTTAGGGGGACATAGCTCTGGAAACACCATATATTTT.

This chain uses TRBV25-1 with TRBJ2-5; D remains unclear. Trimming removed 1 base at V and 7 bases at J, with 4 bases between. Germline CDR1 and CDR2: MGHDK and SYGVNS. CDR3 length: 11 amino acids. For the CDR3, the DNA is TGTGCCAGCAGTGAATCAGGGACCCAGTACTTC. Translating it yields CASSESGTQYF.

For this clone: The sample carries other DNA sequences with the same CDR3. CDR3 amino acids: CSVGDRGSGNTIYF. The CDR3 DNA is TGCAGCGTTGGGGACAGGGGCTCTGGAAACACCATATATTTT. The chain carries TRBV29-1 and TRBJ1-3; 10 bases agree with TRBD1. CDR3 length: 14 amino acids. Unmatched junction bases numbered 0, after V lost 4 bases and J lost 0 bases. Germline CDR1 is SQVTM and CDR2 is ANQGSEA.

The J gene is TRBJ2-4, the V gene TRBV7-2, with 7 bases lining up with TRBD1. Germline V CDR1 and CDR2: SGHTA, FQGNSA. The V segment lost 5 bases and the J segment 3 bases; nucleotides outside the gene matches: 10. The CDR3 extends over 16 amino acids. CDR3 sequence (DNA): TGTGCCAGCAGCGACCCGACAGGGTTCGACAAAAACATTCAGTACTTC. This translates into CASSDPTGFDKNIQYF.

This rearrangement joins TRBV28 to TRBJ1-1, with D perhaps TRBD1 (5 bases). The V gene lost 6 bases and the J gene lost 1 base, with 12 bases spanning the gap. CDR3 length: 14 residues. Per the germline V gene, CDR1 is MDHEN and CDR2 is SYDVKM. CDR3: CASSSQGRNTEAFF. In DNA, the CDR3 is TGTGCCAGCAGCAGCCAGGGACGGAACACTGAAGCTTTCTTT. Supplemented by reference TRBV28 and TRBJ1-1, the full variable domain reads DVKVTQSSRYLVKRTGEKVFLECVQDMDHENMFWYRQDPGLGLRLIYFSYDVKMKEKGDIPEGYSVSREKKERFSLILESASTNQTSMYLCASSSQGRNTEAFFGQGTRLTVV.

The chain links TRBV27 to TRBJ2-5; TRBD2 agrees at 8 bases. The end of the DNA fits TRBJ2-7 better, so the J call may be wrong. Germline V gene sequence: CDR1 MNHEY, CDR2 SMNVEV (reference sequence). This CDR3 is built from 14 residues. CDR3 nucleotide sequence: TGTGCCAGCAGCGCCGGACTAGCAGCCTACGAGCAGTACTTC. Translated: CASSAGLAAYEQYF.

The chain carries TRBV28 and TRBJ2-1; TRBD2 aligns across 9 bases. The V segment lost 7 bases and the J segment 0 bases; nucleotides outside the gene matches: 4. The germline CDR1 and CDR2 sequences are MDHEN and SYDVKM. This CDR3 is built from 15 residues. The CDR3 here is CASILAGPSYNEQFF. The CDR3 DNA reads as TGTGCCAGCATCCTAGCGGGGCCCTCCTACAATGAGCAGTTCTTC. Based on the CDR3 plus reference TRBV28 and TRBJ2-1, the full variable domain is DVKVTQSSRYLVKRTGEKVFLECVQDMDHENMFWYRQDPGLGLRLIYFSYDVKMKEKGDIPEGYSVSREKKERFSLILESASTNQTSMYLCASILAGPSYNEQFFGPGTRLTVL.

The rearrangement uses TRBV7-2 and TRBJ2-5, with 12 bases that match TRBD2. J was trimmed by 5 bases and V by 4 bases; bases with no gene match: 5. Germline-derived CDR1 and CDR2 are SGHTA and FQGNSA. There are 15 residues in the CDR3. This CDR3 is CASSSLAGGVETQYF. Here the CDR3 DNA reads TGTGCCAGCAGCTCACTAGCGGGAGGCGTTGAGACCCAGTACTTC.

V gene TRBV28 combines with J gene TRBJ1-4, with D hard to call. The V and J ends lost 5 bases and 6 bases respectively, with 7 bases between them. The CDR3 spans 12 residues. Germline CDR1 MDHEN, CDR2 SYDVKM. CDR3 DNA: TGTGCCAGCAGTCCCTCGGATGAAAAACTGTTTTTT. Encoded protein: CASSPSDEKLFF.

V is TRBV7-8 and J is TRBJ2-7; no definite D call. The CDR3 loop spans 16 amino acids. The V gene's germline CDR1 is SGHVS and CDR2 FQNEAQ. Trimming took off 1 base at V and 1 base at J, with 14 bases between the two ends. The CDR3 protein is CASSLDPETPSYEQYF. CDR3 DNA sequence: TGTGCCAGCAGCTTAGATCCGGAGACACCATCCTACGAGCAGTACTTC.

This clone is a singleton in its sample. This CDR3 is CASSANRGNTGELFF. CDR3 DNA: TGTGCCAGCAGTGCCAACAGGGGTAACACCGGGGAGCTGTTTTTT. This sequence joins TRBV27 and TRBJ2-2, with 7 bases fitting TRBD1. Trimming removed 5 bases from V and 2 bases from J; junction bases left unmatched: 5. This CDR3 region has 15 residues. Germline CDR1 is MNHEY and CDR2 is SMNVEV (reference sequence).

The chain employs TRBV18 and TRBJ2-7, with a possible D match to TRBD2 (6 bases). Germline CDR1 reads KGHSH; CDR2 reads LQKENI. The V end lost 0 bases, the J end lost 2 bases, and 11 bases lay between the germline ends. This CDR3 contains 15 residues. The CDR3 bases are TGTGCCAGCTCACCACCGCGGGACTCTACCTACGAGCAGTACTTC. It is translated as CASSPPRDSTYEQYF.

This clone was recorded once. Other DNA sequences of this sample code for an identical CDR3. The V call is TRBV28, the J call TRBJ2-5; D is unclear. V was pared by 2 bases and J by 5 bases, with 3 bases between. This CDR3 has 11 residues. Germline values: CDR1 MDHEN, CDR2 SYDVKM. The CDR3 DNA sequence: TGTGCCAGCAGTTTAACTGAGACCCAGTACTTC. Protein: CASSLTETQYF.

The J gene is TRBJ1-2, the V gene TRBV6-4; 11 nucleotides align to TRBD1. J lost 0 bases, V lost 1 base, and 4 bases had no gene match. CDR3 length equals 17 residues. Germline CDR1 and CDR2: MRHNA and SNTAGT. CDR3 bases: TGTGCCAGCAGTGACTGGACAGGGGGCAACCCTAACTATGGCTACACCTTC. Translated, it gives CASSDWTGGNPNYGYTF.

The chain is built from TRBV20-1 and TRBJ1-2; D ambiguous. The CDR3 is 11 amino acids. The V and J ends lost 3 bases and 8 bases respectively, with 10 bases between them. Germline V gives CDR1 DFQATT, CDR2 SNEGSKA (reference sequence). CDR3 amino acids: CSASGGGGYTF. Here the CDR3 DNA reads TGCAGTGCTAGTGGCGGTGGGGGCTACACCTTC.

The gene calls are TRBV27 and TRBJ2-7; 8 bases line up with TRBD2. Germline loops: CDR1 MNHEY, CDR2 SMNVEV (reference sequence). The CDR3 sequence is 15 residues long. J lost 6 bases, V lost 0 bases, and 7 bases had no gene match. This chain's CDR3 is CASSLSREGWGEQYF. In DNA form, the CDR3 reads TGTGCCAGCAGTTTATCTCGGGAGGGTTGGGGCGAGCAGTACTTC.

The chain is built from TRBV7-9 and TRBJ2-3; no reliable D call. Trimming left V 4 bases short and J 10 bases short, with 12 bases between. Germline V gene data show CDR1 as SEHNR and CDR2 as FQNEAQ (reference sequence). The CDR3 has 12 residues. CDR3 DNA sequence: TGTGCCAGCAGCTCTGACAAGGTAGCGCAGTATTTT. It codes for CASSSDKVAQYF.

The genes are TRBV10-3 and TRBJ1-1; perhaps TRBD1 as D (5 bases). The germline gives CDR1 ENHRY, CDR2 SYGVKD. This CDR3 has 14 amino acids. V lost 4 bases and J 0 bases, leaving 9 bases between the germline ends. CDR3 DNA sequence: TGTGCCATCAGTGTGGGGCAGGTGAACACTGAAGCTTTCTTT. The encoded protein is CAISVGQVNTEAFF.

The rearrangement joins TRBV5-1 to TRBJ2-3, with 10 bases aligning to TRBD2. The CDR3 runs to 16 residues. The V segment lost 0 bases and the J segment 0 bases; nucleotides outside the gene matches: 1. Germline V gene data show CDR1 as SGHRS and CDR2 as YFSETQ. The CDR3 DNA reads as TGCGCCAGCAGCTTGGGGACTAGCGGTAGCACAGATACGCAGTATTTT. Translated: CASSLGTSGSTDTQYF.

The J gene is TRBJ1-1, the V gene TRBV9, with TRBD1 matching over 7 bases. Germline V gene sequence: CDR1 SGDLS, CDR2 YYNGEE. CDR3 length: 15 amino acids. V trimming: 2 bases; J trimming: 0 bases; junction bases outside the gene matches: 4. CDR3 protein: CASSVSGGLNTEAFF. CDR3 in DNA: TGTGCCAGCAGCGTCTCAGGGGGGTTGAACACTGAAGCTTTCTTT.

The J gene is TRBJ1-2, the V gene TRBV5-8; D is possibly TRBD1 (6 bases). Germline CDR1 reads SGHTS; CDR2 reads YDEGEE. CDR3 length: 14 amino acids. The V and J ends lost 3 bases and 4 bases respectively, with 13 bases between them. This CDR3 reads CASSSRQDIYGYTF. The CDR3 bases are TGTGCCAGCAGCTCTAGACAGGACATCTATGGCTACACCTTC.

The chain uses TRBV5-6 and TRBJ1-2, with unresolved D. The CDR3 contains 12 residues. Trimming removed 4 bases from V and 7 bases from J, with 11 bases in between. CDR1 SGHDT and CDR2 YYEEEE come from the germline V gene. Here the CDR3 reads CASSRQDLGYTF. CDR3 coding DNA: TGTGCCAGCAGCCGTCAGGATCTTGGCTACACCTTC.

The V and J genes are TRBV11-2 and TRBJ1-4; D is unresolved. Trimming took 1 base from V and 4 from J, leaving 13 bases between them. The CDR3 runs 16 residues. Germline V gene sequence: CDR1 SGHAT, CDR2 FQNNGV. The CDR3 loop is CASSLVATPFNEKLFF. The CDR3 nucleotides read TGTGCCAGCAGCTTAGTAGCGACACCTTTTAATGAAAAACTGTTTTTT. Combining the CDR3 with reference TRBV11-2 and TRBJ1-4 gives the whole variable domain EAGVAQSPRYKIIEKRQSVAFWCNPISGHATLYWYQQILGQGPKLLIQFQNNGVVDDSQLPKDRFSAERLKGVDSTLKIQPAKLEDSAVYLCASSLVATPFNEKLFFGSGTQLSVL.

The genes are TRBV5-1 and TRBJ2-7; D is undetermined. V was clipped by 0 bases and J by 2 bases, with 6 bases between them. The CDR3 spans 13 residues. Germline assignment: CDR1 SGHRS and CDR2 YFSETQ. CDR3 nucleotide sequence: TGCGCCAGCAGCTTGGGCAATACCTACGAGCAGTACTTC. This sequence encodes CASSLGNTYEQYF. Supplemented by reference TRBV5-1 and TRBJ2-7, the full variable domain reads KAGVTQTPRYLIKTRGQQVTLSCSPISGHRSVSWYQQTPGQGLQFLFEYFSETQRNKGNFPGRFSGRQFSNSRSEMNVSTLELGDSALYLCASSLGNTYEQYFGPGTRLTVT.

V and J are TRBV5-8 and TRBJ1-5, with TRBD1 as a possible D gene (6 bases). CDR3 length: 15 residues. Trimming took 0 bases from V and 4 from J, leaving 11 bases between them. The germline V gene encodes CDR1 SGHTS and CDR2 YDEGEE. This CDR3 reads CASSLATGSNQPQHF. Written as DNA, the CDR3 is TGTGCCAGCAGCTTGGCCACAGGGTCAAATCAGCCCCAGCATTTT.